The source of this TCR beta chain is a study of T cells in Graves' hyperthyroidism and ophthalmopathy. Germline CDR1 is GTSNPN and CDR2 is SVGIG (reference sequence). The CDR3 contains 15 residues. Between the trimmed V and J ends, which lost 1 base and 5 bases, there was a span of 12 bases. The sample, blood from the first hyperthyroidism diagnosis, precedes any ophthalmopathy symptoms. TCR beta CDR3 sequences were amplified from RNA transcripts. HTBI primers drove first-round RT-PCR of the TCR CDR3. TCRdb redid the calling of the multiplex PCR reads with MiXCR, one entry per CDR3 protein. Altogether under 400,000 distinct CDR3 sequences are present, 15% to 18% being singletons, with the ten largest covering about a quarter.

This sequence was found in a woman aged 18 to 35 with Graves' hyperthyroidism that later progressed to Graves' ophthalmopathy. The rearrangement links TRBV30 to TRBJ1-6, with D tentatively TRBD1 (5 bases). Sequencing was done on a sample of blood. The CDR3 loop is CAWSAGSLNNSPLHF. The CDR3 bases are TGTGCCTGGAGTGCAGGGAGCCTTAATAATTCACCCCTCCACTTT.